A single sample gave rise to the 11 T cell receptor beta chains below, sequenced in a study of shared clonotypes between healthy human individuals. Sequencing used immunoSEQ multiplex PCR; TCRdb keeps in-frame clones, though not all of them. The sample records roughly 2.6 million clones, 85% to 95% being singletons. Material: naive CD4+ T cells sorted from blood. The sample's subset: CD45RA+ positively selected. All receptors derive from a man aged 18 to 29 in good health.

Regarding this clone: The junction shows a germline mismatch at one end, possibly a read error. The chain employs TRBV7-8 and TRBJ1-1, with D possibly TRBD1 on 6 matching bases. Germline V gives CDR1 SGHVS, CDR2 FQNEAQ. This CDR3 region has 12 residues. The DNA of the CDR3 is TGTGCCAGCAGCGAGCGGACAGCCGAGTACTACTTT. Translated, it gives CASSERTAEYYF.

A note on this clone: Other DNA variants within this sample encode the same CDR3. The chain carries TRBV5-1 and TRBJ2-2, with D perhaps matching TRBD1 (6 bases). V was cut by 0 bases and J by 3 bases, with 9 bases left in between. The germline CDR1 and CDR2 sequences are SGHRS and YFSETQ. The CDR3 spans 15 residues. This CDR3 reads CASSLGTVDTGELFF. CDR3 DNA sequence: TGCGCCAGCAGCTTGGGGACAGTCGACACCGGGGAGCTGTTTTTT. Variable domain in full (rest from reference TRBV5-1 and TRBJ2-2): KAGVTQTPRYLIKTRGQQVTLSCSPISGHRSVSWYQQTPGQGLQFLFEYFSETQRNKGNFPGRFSGRQFSNSRSEMNVSTLELGDSALYLCASSLGTVDTGELFFGEGSRLTVL.

Details on this clone: Different DNA sequences within this sample yield the same CDR3. The V gene is TRBV28, the J gene TRBJ1-1; D gene unclear. This CDR3 is built from 11 residues. In germline, CDR1 is MDHEN, CDR2 SYDVKM. The V end was cut by 7 bases, the J end by 5 bases, with 8 bases between. CDR3 sequence (DNA): TGTGCCAGCACCGGAGGGACTGAAGCTTTCTTT. Translating gives CASTGGTEAFF.

This clone was picked up one time. The rearrangement uses TRBV6-6 and TRBJ2-7; TRBD1 matches 9 bases. Looked up from germline, CDR1 is MNHNY and CDR2 is SVGAGI (reference sequence). The length of the CDR3 is 14 residues. Germline trimming cut 4 bases from V and 3 bases from J; bases unmatched to any gene: 4. Here the CDR3 reads CASSSDRGIYEQYF. Written as DNA, the CDR3 is TGTGCCAGCAGTTCGGACAGGGGAATCTACGAGCAGTACTTC.

The J gene is TRBJ2-2, the V gene TRBV9; 12 bases are a match to TRBD1. The germline V gene encodes CDR1 SGDLS and CDR2 YYNGEE. Losses at the gene ends were 4 bases for V and 6 bases for J; bases not matched to a gene: 10. The CDR3 is 17 amino acids. CDR3 in amino acids: CASSNSPGTGGPGELFF. CDR3 nucleotide sequence: TGTGCCAGCAGCAACAGCCCCGGGACAGGGGGCCCCGGGGAGCTGTTTTTT.

The table lists this clone with a count of one. The V call is TRBV19, the J call TRBJ1-2; D may be TRBD1 (6 bases). Trimming left V 6 bases short and J 4 bases short, with 15 bases between. The CDR3 totals 14 residues. CDR1 and CDR2 (germline): LNHDA, SQIVND (reference sequence). DNA for the CDR3: TGTGCCAGTAGCAGGGACAACAGTGGCTATGGCTACACCTTC. Amino acids: CASSRDNSGYGYTF.

The chain joins TRBV15 to TRBJ2-7, with D possibly being TRBD1 (5 bases). Trimming took off 9 bases at V and 7 bases at J, with 19 bases between the two ends. The CDR3 is 13 residues long. Germline values: CDR1 LNHNV, CDR2 YYDKDF (reference sequence). CDR3 DNA: TGTGCCACAAGGGGCACTCCCAATGGGGAGCAGTACTTC. Protein: CATRGTPNGEQYF.

In nucleotides, the CDR3 is TGTGCCAGCAGTCCCAGCGGGGGAGGCACAGATACGCAGTATTTT. It encodes CASSPSGGGTDTQYF. This sequence joins TRBV6-1 and TRBJ2-3, with 8 bases matching TRBD2. Germline V lookup: CDR1 MNHNS, CDR2 SASEGT. The V segment lost 5 bases and the J segment 1 base; nucleotides outside the gene matches: 5. The CDR3 covers 15 residues.

The chain has TRBV4-1 and TRBJ1-2, with TRBD1 as a possible D gene (6 bases). Trimming removed 1 base at V and 3 bases at J, with 12 bases between. This CDR3 is 15 amino acids long. Germline V gene lookup returns CDR1 MGHRA and CDR2 YSYEKL. DNA for the CDR3: TGCGCCAGCAGCCAAGCGACAGGAAAATACTATGGCTACACCTTC. Its translation: CASSQATGKYYGYTF.

The V call is TRBV6-5, the J call TRBJ2-1; D gene ambiguous. The ends were cut back, 0 bases at V and 0 bases at J, with 9 bases in the middle. Germline V gene lookup returns CDR1 MNHEY and CDR2 SVGAGI. The CDR3 totals 16 residues. The CDR3 nucleotides are TGTGCCAGCAGTTACTCTGGTTATAGCTCCTACAATGAGCAGTTCTTC. It translates to CASSYSGYSSYNEQFF.

The chain recombines TRBV6-6 with TRBJ1-1; D not certain. CDR3 length: 16 amino acids. Germline V gene sequence: CDR1 MNHNY, CDR2 SVGAGI (reference sequence). The germline V and J ends were trimmed by 5 bases and 0 bases, with 16 bases remaining between them. This chain's CDR3 is CASSNGNGDLNTEAFF. The CDR3 coding sequence is TGTGCCAGCAGTAACGGGAATGGGGATTTGAACACTGAAGCTTTCTTT.